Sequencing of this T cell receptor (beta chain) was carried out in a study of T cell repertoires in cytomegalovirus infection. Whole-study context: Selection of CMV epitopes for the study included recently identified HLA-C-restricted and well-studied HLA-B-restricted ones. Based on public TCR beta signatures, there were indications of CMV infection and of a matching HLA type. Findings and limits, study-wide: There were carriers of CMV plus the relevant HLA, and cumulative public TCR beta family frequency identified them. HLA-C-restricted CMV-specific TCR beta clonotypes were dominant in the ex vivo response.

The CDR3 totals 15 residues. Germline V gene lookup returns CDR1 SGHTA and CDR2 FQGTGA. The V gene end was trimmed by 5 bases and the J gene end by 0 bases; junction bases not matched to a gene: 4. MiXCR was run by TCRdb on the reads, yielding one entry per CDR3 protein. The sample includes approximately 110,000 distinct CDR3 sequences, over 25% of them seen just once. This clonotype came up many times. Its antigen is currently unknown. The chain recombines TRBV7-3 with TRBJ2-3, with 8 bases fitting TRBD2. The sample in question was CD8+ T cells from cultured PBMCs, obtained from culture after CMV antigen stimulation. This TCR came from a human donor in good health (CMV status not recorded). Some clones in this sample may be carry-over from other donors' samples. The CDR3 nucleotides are TGTGCCAGCAGCGCGGGGGGCGGAAGCACAGATACGCAGTATTTT. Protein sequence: CASSAGGGSTDTQYF.